The clone carrying this TCR beta chain was seen more than once but under ten times. The sample belongs to a study of patients and donors after allogeneic stem cell transplantation. A single record per CDR3 protein comes from TCRdb applying MiXCR to the RT-PCR reads. Of about 200,000 distinct CDR3 sequences listed, more than 35% are singletons. Germline V gene lookup returns CDR1 DFQATT and CDR2 SNEGSKA (reference sequence). This CDR3 spans 12 amino acids. V lost 5 bases and J lost 3, with 11 bases in between. The chain is built from TRBV20-1 and TRBJ2-7; D is possibly TRBD1 (6 bases). Sequenced input: blood, either unsorted or a sorted T cell fraction (not recorded which). The clonotype comes from a human donor who was either an allogeneic HSCT recipient or a stem cell or donor lymphocyte infusion donor (not recorded which). It is not recorded whose cells these are; they may come from a transplant donor. The CDR3 here is CSAPGHVYEQYF. The CDR3, as DNA: TGCAGTGCTCCGGGACACGTCTACGAGCAGTACTTC.